A selection of T cell receptor beta chains follows, all from one sample in a study of cytomegalovirus exposure and HLA in healthy donors. Repertoires were generated with immunoSEQ multiplex PCR, while TCRdb's copy carries only in-frame clones and drops some. The table includes about 140,000 clones, 94% detected once. Input material: PBMCs. The receptor set was obtained from a man in his late teens or twenties in good health and CMV-seropositive. The CDR3 runs from the conserved cysteine through the conserved F or W. The order of the fields is V gene, J gene, CDR3 protein.

>TRBV5-4|TRBJ2-3
CASSLDGLAGADTQYF
>TRBV28|TRBJ1-1
CAASTVNTEAFF
>TRBV28|TRBJ1-5
CASSPGQGAWGNQPQHF
>TRBV5-1|TRBJ1-2
CASSFYGQGADGYTF
>TRBV27|TRBJ2-3
CASSPWTSGSPPDTQYF
>TRBV7-2|TRBJ2-1
CASSYSVWGGLGNEQFF
>TRBV5-1|TRBJ2-1
CASSLWELNEQFF
>TRBV28|TRBJ2-3
CASSFDEQGSTDTQYF
>TRBV7-6|TRBJ2-3
CASSRDRVPDTQYF
>TRBV9|TRBJ2-1
CASTPSGAHTYNEQFF
>TRBV5-6|TRBJ2-1
CASSLAGGRARYNEQFF
>TRBV5-6|TRBJ1-1
CASSAILNTEAFF
>TRBV4-1|TRBJ1-1
CASSQDEGFEAFF
>TRBV27|TRBJ2-1
CASSSRDRYNEQFF
>TRBV2|TRBJ1-2
CASSEEPSYGYTF
>TRBV18|TRBJ1-1
CASSLRGGRGVTEAFF
>TRBV18|TRBJ2-5
CASSRRDSETQYF
>TRBV6-4|TRBJ2-7
CASSDSPGNEQYF
>TRBV18|TRBJ1-3
CASSPPGVESGNTIYF
>TRBV4-1|TRBJ2-4
CASSQGGASGQAKNIQYF
>TRBV7-9|TRBJ1-2
CASSVGQGGYGYTF
>TRBV7-3|TRBJ2-3
CASSEQAGGPDTQYF
>TRBV9|TRBJ2-1
CASSVVEGSVDEQFF
>TRBV15|TRBJ2-1
CATSRDLMDRGGNEQFF
>TRBV6-5|TRBJ2-2
CASRRTANTGELFF
>TRBV2|TRBJ1-4
CASSALDSVATNEKLFF
>TRBV19|TRBJ1-2
CASSRTGGTGPYGYTF
>TRBV5-1|TRBJ2-7
CASSLSLAGGYEQYF
>TRBV6-1|TRBJ1-3
CASSDPDRPVHF
>TRBV14|TRBJ2-5
CASSPTGTSGETQYF
>TRBV5-8|TRBJ2-2
CASSTQGGGELFF
>TRBV7-6|TRBJ1-1
CASSLGSGPGRTEAFF
>TRBV6-6|TRBJ1-2
CASSQGQVYGYTF
>TRBV5-6|TRBJ2-5
CASYSREGLQETQYF
>TRBV15|TRBJ2-7
CATSRDGHTGGGRAYEQYF
>TRBV5-8|TRBJ2-7
CASSLAGGSYEQYF
>TRBV5-1|TRBJ2-6
CASSFPTSGSGANVLTF
>TRBV11-2|TRBJ1-1
CASSLVRGGLEAFF
>TRBV9|TRBJ2-1
CASSAAGVENNEQFF
>TRBV6-5|TRBJ1-1
CASSYRGLGTEAFF
>TRBV19|TRBJ2-1
CASSMAVWGVGNEQFF
>TRBV5-1|TRBJ1-1
CASSTSTGVNTEAFF
>TRBV19|TRBJ2-5
CASSGTVGPQETQYF
>TRBV5-6|TRBJ2-1
CASSKWGVEQFF
>TRBV5-1|TRBJ2-1
CASSPNRGLGRAANEQFF
>TRBV18|TRBJ2-1
CASSATGGVYNEQFF
>TRBV25-1|TRBJ1-2
CASSEVGDGYTF